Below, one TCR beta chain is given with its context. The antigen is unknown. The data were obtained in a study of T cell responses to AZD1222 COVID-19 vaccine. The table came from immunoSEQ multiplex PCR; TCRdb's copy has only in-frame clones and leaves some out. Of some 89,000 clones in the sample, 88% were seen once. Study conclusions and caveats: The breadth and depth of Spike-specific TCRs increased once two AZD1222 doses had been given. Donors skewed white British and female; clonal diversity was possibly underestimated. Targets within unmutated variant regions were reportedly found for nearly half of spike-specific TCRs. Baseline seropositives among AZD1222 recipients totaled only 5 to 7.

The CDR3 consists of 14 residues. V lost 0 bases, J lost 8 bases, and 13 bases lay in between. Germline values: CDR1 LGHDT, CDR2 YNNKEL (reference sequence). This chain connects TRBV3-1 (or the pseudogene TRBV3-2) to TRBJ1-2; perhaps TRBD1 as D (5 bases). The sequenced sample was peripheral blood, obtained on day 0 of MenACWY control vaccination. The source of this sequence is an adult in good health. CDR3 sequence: CASSQDTRGGGYTF. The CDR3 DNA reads TGTGCCAGCAGCCAAGATACCCGGGGCGGGGGCTACACCTTC.